Given below is one T cell receptor (beta chain) in context. The antigen remains unidentified. The data belong to a study of T cells after yellow fever vaccination. Study-level information: SMART-Seq v4 Ultra Low Input prepared the low-cell-number fractions.

The authors made TCR cDNA by 5'RACE template switching, adding a universal primer site and UMIs. TCRdb re-called the 5' RACE reads with MiXCR, one entry per CDR3 protein. The sample contains under 400,000 distinct CDR3 sequences, around 12% of which appear only once. Study results and limitations: Subsequent to the booster, the majority of primary-vaccination clones reappeared (approximately 95% CD4, roughly 90% CD8). Abundant clonotypes (contaminants from the bulk population) could be present in FACS-sorted repertoires.

Trimming left V 1 base short and J 5 bases short, with 13 bases between. Germline V gene data show CDR1 as LGHNA and CDR2 as YNFKEQ. The CDR3 is made up of 15 amino acids. The V gene is TRBV4-2, the J gene TRBJ2-3; D is possibly TRBD1 or TRBD2 (5 bases each). The receptor comes from a man aged 18 to 29 who received the YFV17D yellow fever vaccine. Source: CD4+ T cells sorted from PBMCs, taken 15 days after the yellow fever booster vaccination. The CDR3 protein is CASSQVGVQIDTQYF. In DNA, the CDR3 is TGTGCCAGCAGCCAAGTGGGGGTCCAAATAGATACGCAGTATTTT.